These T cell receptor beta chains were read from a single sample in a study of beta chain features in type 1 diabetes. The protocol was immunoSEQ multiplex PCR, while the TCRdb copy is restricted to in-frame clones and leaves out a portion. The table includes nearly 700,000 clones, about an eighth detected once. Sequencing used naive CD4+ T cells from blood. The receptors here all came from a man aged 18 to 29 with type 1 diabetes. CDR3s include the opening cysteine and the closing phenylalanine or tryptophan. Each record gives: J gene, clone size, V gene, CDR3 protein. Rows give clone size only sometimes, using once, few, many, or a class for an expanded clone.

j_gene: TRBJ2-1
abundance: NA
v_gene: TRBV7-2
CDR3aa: CASSLPKRGRSYNEQFF

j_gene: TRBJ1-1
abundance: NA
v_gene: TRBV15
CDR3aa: CATSRDRTATEAFF

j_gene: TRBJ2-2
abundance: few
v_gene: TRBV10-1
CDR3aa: CASSEPRTGVTGELFF

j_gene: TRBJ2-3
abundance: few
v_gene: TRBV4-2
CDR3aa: CASSQDSLTGNHGTDTQYF

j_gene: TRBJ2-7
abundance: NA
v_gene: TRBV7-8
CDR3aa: CASSFTGGPYEQYF

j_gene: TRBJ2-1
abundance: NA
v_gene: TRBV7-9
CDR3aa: CASSSTGQGEYNEQFF

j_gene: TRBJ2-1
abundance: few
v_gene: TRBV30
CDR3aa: CAWNGGGVDEQFF

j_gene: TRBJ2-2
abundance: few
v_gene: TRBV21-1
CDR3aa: CASSKVPLAGYTGELFF

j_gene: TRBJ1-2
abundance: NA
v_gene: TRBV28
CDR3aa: CASSPPTEPGHSYTF

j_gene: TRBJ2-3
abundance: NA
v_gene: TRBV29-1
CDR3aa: CSVVGTGAGDTQYF

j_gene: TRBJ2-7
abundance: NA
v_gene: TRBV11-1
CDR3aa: CASSLSNYGASGDSEQYF

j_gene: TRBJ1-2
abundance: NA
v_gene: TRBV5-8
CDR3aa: CASSVRTDYGYTF

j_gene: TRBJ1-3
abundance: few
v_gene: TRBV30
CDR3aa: CAWSVGVNTIYF

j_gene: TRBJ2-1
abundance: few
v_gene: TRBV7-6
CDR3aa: CASSSGTSALNEQFF

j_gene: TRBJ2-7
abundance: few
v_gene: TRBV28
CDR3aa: CASRPGHLSYEQYF

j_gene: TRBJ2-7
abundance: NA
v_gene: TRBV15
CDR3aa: CATSRDQAGGSSYEQYF

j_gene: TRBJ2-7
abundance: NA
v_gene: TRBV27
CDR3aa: CASSLQAGGPYEQYF

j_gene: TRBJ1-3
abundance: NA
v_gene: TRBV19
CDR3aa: CASSIGQAYYF

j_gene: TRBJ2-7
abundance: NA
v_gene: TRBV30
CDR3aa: CAWTIGPYEQYF

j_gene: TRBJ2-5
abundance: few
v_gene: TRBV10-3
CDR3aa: CAISTGTRNGETQYF

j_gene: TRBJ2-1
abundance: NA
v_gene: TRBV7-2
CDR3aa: CASSSPKTGNEQFF

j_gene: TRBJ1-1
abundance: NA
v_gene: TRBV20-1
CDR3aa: CSARDDPGAFF

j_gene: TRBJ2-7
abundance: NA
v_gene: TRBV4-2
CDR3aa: CASSPQAGGYEQYF

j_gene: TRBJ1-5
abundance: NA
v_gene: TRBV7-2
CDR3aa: CASSLGQGGQPQHF

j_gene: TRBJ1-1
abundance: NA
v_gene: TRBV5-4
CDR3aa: CASSLLGRENTEAFF

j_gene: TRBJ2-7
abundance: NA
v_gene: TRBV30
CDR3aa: CAWSRGGGQGYEQYF

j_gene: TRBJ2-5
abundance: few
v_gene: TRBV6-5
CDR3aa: CASSYLAAPRMQYF

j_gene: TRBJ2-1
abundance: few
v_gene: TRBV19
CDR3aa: CASRVAGGPNEQFF

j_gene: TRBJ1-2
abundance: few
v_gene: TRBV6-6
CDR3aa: CASSYVEANYGYTF

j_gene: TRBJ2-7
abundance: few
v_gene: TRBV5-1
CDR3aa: CASSLGYEQYF

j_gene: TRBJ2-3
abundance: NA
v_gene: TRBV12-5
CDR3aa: CASGFGSSGADTQYF

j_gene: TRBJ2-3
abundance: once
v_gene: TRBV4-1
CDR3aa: CASSQDRQDTQYF

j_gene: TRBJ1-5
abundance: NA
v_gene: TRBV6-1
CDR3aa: CASSRTGLNQPQHF

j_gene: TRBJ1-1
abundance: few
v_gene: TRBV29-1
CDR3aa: CSATAPDIEAFF

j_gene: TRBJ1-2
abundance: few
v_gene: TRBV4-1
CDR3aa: CASSQATGNDNYGYTF

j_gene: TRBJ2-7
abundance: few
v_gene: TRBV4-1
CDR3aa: CASRRGQAYEQYF

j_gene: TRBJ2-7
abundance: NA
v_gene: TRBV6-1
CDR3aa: CASSEATGAPYEQYF

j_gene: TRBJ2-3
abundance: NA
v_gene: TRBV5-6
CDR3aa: CASSSQWDTQYF

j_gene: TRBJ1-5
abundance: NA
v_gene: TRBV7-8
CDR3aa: CASSLWDNQPQHF

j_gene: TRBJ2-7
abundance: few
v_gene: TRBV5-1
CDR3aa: CASSSQGTVVYEQYF

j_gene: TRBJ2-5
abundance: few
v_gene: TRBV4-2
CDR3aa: CASSQDSLAGGETQYF

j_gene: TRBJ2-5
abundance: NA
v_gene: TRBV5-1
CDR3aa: CASSSGTGGRQETQYF

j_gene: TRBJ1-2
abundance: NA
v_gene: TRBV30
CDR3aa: CAWTGGLVYGYTF

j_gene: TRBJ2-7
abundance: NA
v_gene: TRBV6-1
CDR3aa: CASTLSGEQGLYF

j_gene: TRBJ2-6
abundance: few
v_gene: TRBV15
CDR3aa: CATSNPTVSGANVLTF

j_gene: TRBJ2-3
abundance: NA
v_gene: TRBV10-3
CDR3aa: CATAPSGGAQDTQYF

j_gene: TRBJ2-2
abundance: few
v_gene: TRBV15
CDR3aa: CATSQDRGSTGELFF

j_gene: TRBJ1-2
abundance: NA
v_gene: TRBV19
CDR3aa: CASTVLDGSNYGYTF

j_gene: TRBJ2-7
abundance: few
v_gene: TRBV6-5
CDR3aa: CASRRGISYEQYF

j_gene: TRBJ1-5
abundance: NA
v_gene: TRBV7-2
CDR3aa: CASSLDLGQPQHF

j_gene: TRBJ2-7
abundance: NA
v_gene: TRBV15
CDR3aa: CATSRDQGQAVYEQYF

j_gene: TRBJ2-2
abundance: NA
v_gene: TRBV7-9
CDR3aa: CASSLAKNTGELFF

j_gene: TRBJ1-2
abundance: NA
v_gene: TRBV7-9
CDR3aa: CASSSRGLELYGYTF